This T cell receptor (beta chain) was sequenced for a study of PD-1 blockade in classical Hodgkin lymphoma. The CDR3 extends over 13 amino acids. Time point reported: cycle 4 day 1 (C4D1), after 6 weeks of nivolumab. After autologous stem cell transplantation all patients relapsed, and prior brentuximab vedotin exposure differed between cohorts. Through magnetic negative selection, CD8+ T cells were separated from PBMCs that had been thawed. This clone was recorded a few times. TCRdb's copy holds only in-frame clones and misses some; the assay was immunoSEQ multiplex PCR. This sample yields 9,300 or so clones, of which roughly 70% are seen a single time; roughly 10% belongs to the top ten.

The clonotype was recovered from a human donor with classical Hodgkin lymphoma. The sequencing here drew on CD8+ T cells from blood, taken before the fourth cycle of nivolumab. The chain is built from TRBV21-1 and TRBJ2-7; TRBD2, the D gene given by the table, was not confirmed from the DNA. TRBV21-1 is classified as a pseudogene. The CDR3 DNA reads TGTGCCAGCAGCACAAAGCGGGATCCGGAGCAGTACTTC. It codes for CASSTKRDPEQYF.